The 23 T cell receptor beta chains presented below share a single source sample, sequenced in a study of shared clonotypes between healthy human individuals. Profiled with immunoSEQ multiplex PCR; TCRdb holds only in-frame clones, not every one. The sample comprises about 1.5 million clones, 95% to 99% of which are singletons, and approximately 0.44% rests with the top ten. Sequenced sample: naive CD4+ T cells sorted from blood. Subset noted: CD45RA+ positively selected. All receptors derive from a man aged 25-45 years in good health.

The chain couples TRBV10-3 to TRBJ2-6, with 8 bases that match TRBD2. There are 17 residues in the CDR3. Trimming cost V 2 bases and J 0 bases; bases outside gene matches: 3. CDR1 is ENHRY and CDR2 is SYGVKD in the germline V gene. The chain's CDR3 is CAISEPAGDSGANVLTF. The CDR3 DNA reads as TGTGCCATCAGTGAGCCAGCGGGGGACTCTGGGGCCAACGTCCTGACTTTC.

CDR3 DNA sequence: TGTGCCATCAGTGAGTCAGAGGGGCCCCAGCATTTT. As protein: CAISESEGPQHF. The rearrangement joins TRBV10-3 to TRBJ1-5; unclear D gene. Germline V lookup: CDR1 ENHRY, CDR2 SYGVKD. Between the trimmed V and J ends, which lost 0 bases and 9 bases, there was a span of 6 bases. CDR3 length: 12 residues.

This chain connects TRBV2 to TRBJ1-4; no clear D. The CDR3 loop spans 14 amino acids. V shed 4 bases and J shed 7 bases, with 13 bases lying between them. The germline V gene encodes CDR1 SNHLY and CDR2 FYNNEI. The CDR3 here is CASSGGRRSEKLFF. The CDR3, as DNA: TGTGCCAGCAGTGGAGGCAGGCGCAGTGAAAAACTGTTTTTT. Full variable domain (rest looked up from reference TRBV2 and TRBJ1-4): EPEVTQTPSHQVTQMGQEVILRCVPISNHLYFYWYRQILGQKVEFLVSFYNNEISEKSEIFDDQFSVERPDGSNFTLKIRSTKLEDSAMYFCASSGGRRSEKLFFGSGTQLSVL.

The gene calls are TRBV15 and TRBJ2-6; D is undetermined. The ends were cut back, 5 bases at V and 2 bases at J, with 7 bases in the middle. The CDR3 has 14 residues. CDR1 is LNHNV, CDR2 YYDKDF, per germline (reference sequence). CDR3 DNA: TGTGCCACCAGCCCCCTCGCTGGGGCCAACGTCCTGACTTTC. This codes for CATSPLAGANVLTF.

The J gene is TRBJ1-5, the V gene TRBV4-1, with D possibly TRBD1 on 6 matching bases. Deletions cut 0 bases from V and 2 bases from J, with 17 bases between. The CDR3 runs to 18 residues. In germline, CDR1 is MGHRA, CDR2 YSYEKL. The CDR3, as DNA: TGCGCCAGCAGCCAAGATGCCCCGACGGAGGGGGGCAATCAGCCCCAGCATTTT. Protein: CASSQDAPTEGGNQPQHF.

For the CDR3, the DNA is TGTGCCAGCAGCTTTGGGGAGGTGGCGGAGACCCAGTACTTC. Translating gives CASSFGEVAETQYF. This chain joins TRBV7-2 and TRBJ2-5; possible D gene TRBD2, 6 bases. CDR1 and CDR2 from the germline V gene are SGHTA and FQGNSA. V dropped 3 bases and J dropped 5 bases, with 13 bases sitting between them. The CDR3 contains 14 residues.

The CDR3 protein is CASSLVLLPGELFF. Here the CDR3 DNA reads TGTGCCAGCAGCTTAGTACTGCTTCCCGGGGAGCTGTTTTTT. The gene calls are TRBV7-9 and TRBJ2-2; D call uncertain. There are 14 residues in the CDR3. The V end lost 1 base, the J end lost 6 bases, and 9 bases lay between the germline ends. Germline CDR1 SEHNR, CDR2 FQNEAQ (reference sequence).

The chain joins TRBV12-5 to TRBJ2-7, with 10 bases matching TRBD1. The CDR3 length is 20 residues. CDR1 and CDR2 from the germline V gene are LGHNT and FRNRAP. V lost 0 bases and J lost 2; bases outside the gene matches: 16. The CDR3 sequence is CASGLVLGTGVLARTYEQYF. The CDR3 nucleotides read TGTGCTAGTGGTTTGGTATTAGGGACAGGGGTCCTTGCCCGTACCTACGAGCAGTACTTC.

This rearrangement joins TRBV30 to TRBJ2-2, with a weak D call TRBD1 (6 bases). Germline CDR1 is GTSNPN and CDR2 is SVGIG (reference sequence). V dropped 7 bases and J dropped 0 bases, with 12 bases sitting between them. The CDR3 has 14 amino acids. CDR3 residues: CASPGHTNTGELFF. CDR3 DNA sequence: TGTGCCTCCCCGGGACATACGAACACCGGGGAGCTGTTTTTT.

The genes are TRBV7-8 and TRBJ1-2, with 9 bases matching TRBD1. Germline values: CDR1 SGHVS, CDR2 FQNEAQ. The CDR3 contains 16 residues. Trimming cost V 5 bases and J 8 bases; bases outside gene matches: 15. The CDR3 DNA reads TGTGCCAGCAGCCAGATCCGGGACAGGGTCGCGAGGGGCTACACCTTC. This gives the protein CASSQIRDRVARGYTF.

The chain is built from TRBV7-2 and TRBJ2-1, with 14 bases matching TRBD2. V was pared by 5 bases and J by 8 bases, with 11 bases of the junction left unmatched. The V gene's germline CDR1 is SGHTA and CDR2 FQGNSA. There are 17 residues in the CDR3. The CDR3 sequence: CASSPRGGTSGSYEQFF. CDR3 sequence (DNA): TGTGCCAGCAGCCCGAGGGGAGGGACTAGCGGGAGTTATGAGCAGTTCTTC.

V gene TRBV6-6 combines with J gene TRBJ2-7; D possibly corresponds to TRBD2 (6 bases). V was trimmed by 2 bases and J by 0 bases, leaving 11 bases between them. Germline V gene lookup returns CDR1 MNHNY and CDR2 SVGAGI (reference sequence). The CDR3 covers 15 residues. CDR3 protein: CASSYRAGYSYEQYF. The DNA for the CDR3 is TGTGCCAGCAGTTACAGGGCGGGGTACTCCTACGAGCAGTACTTC.

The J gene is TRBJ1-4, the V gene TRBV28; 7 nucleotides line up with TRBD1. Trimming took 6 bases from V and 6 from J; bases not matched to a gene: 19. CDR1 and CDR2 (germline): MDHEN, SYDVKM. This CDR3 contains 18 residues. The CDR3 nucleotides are TGTGCCAGCAGACAGGGACAGCCTAAACTCAAATGGGATGAAAAACTGTTTTTT. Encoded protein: CASRQGQPKLKWDEKLFF.

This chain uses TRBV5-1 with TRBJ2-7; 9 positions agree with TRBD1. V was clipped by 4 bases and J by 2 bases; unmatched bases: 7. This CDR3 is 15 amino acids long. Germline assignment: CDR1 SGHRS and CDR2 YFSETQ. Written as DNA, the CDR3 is TGCGCCAGCAGCCTGAGACAGGGGGTCACCTACGAGCAGTACTTC. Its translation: CASSLRQGVTYEQYF. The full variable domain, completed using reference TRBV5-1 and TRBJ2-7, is KAGVTQTPRYLIKTRGQQVTLSCSPISGHRSVSWYQQTPGQGLQFLFEYFSETQRNKGNFPGRFSGRQFSNSRSEMNVSTLELGDSALYLCASSLRQGVTYEQYFGPGTRLTVT.

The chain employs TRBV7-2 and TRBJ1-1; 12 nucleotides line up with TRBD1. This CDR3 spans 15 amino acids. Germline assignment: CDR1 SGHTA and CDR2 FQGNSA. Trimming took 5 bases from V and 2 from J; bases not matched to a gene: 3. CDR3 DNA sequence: TGTGCCAGCAGCGCGGGACAGGGGGCTAACACTGAAGCTTTCTTT. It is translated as CASSAGQGANTEAFF.

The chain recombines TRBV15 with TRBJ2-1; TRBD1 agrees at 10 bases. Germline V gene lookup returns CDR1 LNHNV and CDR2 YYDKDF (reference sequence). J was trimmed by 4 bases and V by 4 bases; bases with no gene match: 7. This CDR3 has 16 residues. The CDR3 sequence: CATSNLPGQGYNEQFF. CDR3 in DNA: TGTGCCACCAGCAATCTACCGGGACAGGGGTACAATGAGCAGTTCTTC.

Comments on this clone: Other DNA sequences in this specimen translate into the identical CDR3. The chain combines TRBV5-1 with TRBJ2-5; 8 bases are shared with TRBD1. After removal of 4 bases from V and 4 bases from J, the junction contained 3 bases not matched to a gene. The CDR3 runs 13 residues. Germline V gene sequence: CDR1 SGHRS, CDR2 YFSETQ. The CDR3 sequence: CASSPTGGETQYF. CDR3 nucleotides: TGCGCCAGCAGCCCAACAGGGGGAGAGACCCAGTACTTC.

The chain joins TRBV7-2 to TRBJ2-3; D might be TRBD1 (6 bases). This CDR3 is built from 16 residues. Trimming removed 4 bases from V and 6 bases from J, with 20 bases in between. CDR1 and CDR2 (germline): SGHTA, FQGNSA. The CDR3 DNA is TGTGCCAGCAGCTCCGGACAGCCCCTGCGATTTGATACGCAGTATTTT. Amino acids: CASSSGQPLRFDTQYF.

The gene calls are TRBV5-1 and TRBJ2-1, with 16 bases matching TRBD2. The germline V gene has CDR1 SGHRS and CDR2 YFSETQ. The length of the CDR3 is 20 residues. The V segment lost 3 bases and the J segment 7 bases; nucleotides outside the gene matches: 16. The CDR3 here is CASSWPGLAGGPQSFNEQFF. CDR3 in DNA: TGCGCCAGCAGCTGGCCGGGACTAGCGGGAGGGCCCCAATCTTTTAATGAGCAGTTCTTC.

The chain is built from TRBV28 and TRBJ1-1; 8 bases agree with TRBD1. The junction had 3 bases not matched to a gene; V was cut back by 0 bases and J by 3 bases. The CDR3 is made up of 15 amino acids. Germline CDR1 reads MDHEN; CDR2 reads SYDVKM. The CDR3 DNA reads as TGTGCCAGCAGTTTATGGGACAGGGAGTACACTGAAGCTTTCTTT. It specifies CASSLWDREYTEAFF.

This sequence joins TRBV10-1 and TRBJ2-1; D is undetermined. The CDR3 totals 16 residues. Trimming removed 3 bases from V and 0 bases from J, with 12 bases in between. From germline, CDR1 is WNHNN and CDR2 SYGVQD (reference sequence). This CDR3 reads CASSDGIGISYNEQFF. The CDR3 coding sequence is TGCGCCAGCAGTGACGGTATTGGCATCTCCTACAATGAGCAGTTCTTC.

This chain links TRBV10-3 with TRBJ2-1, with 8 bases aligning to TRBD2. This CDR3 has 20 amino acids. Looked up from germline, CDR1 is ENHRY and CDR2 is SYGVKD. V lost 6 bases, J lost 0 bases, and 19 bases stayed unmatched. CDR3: CAISQSNLRLAGPSYNEQFF. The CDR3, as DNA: TGTGCCATCAGCCAGTCCAATTTACGTCTAGCGGGCCCCTCCTACAATGAGCAGTTCTTC.

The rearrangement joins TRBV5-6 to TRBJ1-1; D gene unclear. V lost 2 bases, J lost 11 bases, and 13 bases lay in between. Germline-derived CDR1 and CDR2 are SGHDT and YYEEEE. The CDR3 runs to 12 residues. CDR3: CASSFSGVSAFF. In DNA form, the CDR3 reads TGTGCCAGCAGCTTCTCGGGCGTGTCCGCTTTCTTT.